This T cell receptor beta chain comes out of a study of blood T cell repertoires in COVID-19. Study-wide background: Material from acute and convalescent COVID-19 was sourced from the United States, Italy and Spain. T cells, B-cell-depleted T cells, or PBMCs provided the cDNA or gDNA that served as material.

A single count supports this clone. How the authors handled the data: Amplification of reference gene primers provided the estimated nucleated cell counts. The assay was immunoSEQ multiplex PCR, and TCRdb's table has in-frame clones only and misses some. V and J calls and clone size are copied from that table; D and trimming were computed from the DNA. Here the sample spans 95,000 to 150,000 clones, over 65% being singletons. Germline CDR1 reads MNHEY; CDR2 reads SMNVEV (reference sequence). The V and J ends lost 5 bases and 4 bases respectively, with 16 bases between them. The CDR3 covers 15 residues.

The chain has TRBV27 and TRBJ2-3, with D tentatively TRBD2 (6 bases). Sequencing was done on a sample of peripheral blood. This clonotype originated in a man between 60 and 75 years old with acute or convalescent COVID-19. CDR3 residues: CASSPPYGSADTQYF. The CDR3 DNA reads as TGTGCCAGCAGTCCCCCATACGGGAGCGCAGATACGCAGTATTTT.